These 27 T cell receptor beta chains were sequenced from one sample in a study of T cell changes during pregnancy in multiple sclerosis (dated by TCRdb to 2018 to 2020). The receptor library was made with the immunoSEQ multiplex PCR assay. In its TCRdb copy, this immuneACCESS table keeps in-frame sequences only and misses some clones. Where compared with another copy, unresolved V genes explain less than half of these, and the others have no known cause. The sample records about 70,000 clones, more than 80% of which are singletons. The ten largest clones add up to approximately 2% of the sample. The source material was peripheral blood, sampled in the second trimester of pregnancy. The receptors here all came from a female donor in good health, enrolled as a control in a pregnancy study.

The chain carries TRBV7-2 and TRBJ2-6; no firm D call. This CDR3 is built from 16 residues. Germline assignment: CDR1 SGHTA and CDR2 FQGNSA. Between the trimmed V and J ends, which lost 1 base and 0 bases, there was a span of 7 bases. CDR3 in DNA: TGTGCCAGCAGCTTAGTCCCTCCCTCTGGGGCCAACGTCCTGACTTTC. Its translation is CASSLVPPSGANVLTF.

This chain connects TRBV4-3 to TRBJ2-1; TRBD2 matches at 10 bases. Trimming took 3 bases from V and 0 from J; bases not matched to a gene: 2. CDR1 and CDR2 from the germline V gene are LGHNA and YSLEER. This CDR3 comprises 16 residues. The CDR3 sequence is CASSHSGGGSYNEQFF. CDR3 in DNA: TGCGCCAGCAGCCACAGCGGGGGGGGCTCCTACAATGAGCAGTTCTTC.

This clone was observed a handful of times. CDR3 region: CASRPGTAYGYTF. CDR3 DNA sequence: TGTGCCAGCAGACCCGGGACAGCATATGGCTACACCTTC. The chain recombines TRBV7-9 with TRBJ1-2, with 7 bases matching TRBD1. CDR1 and CDR2 from the germline V gene are SEHNR and FQNEAQ (reference sequence). The CDR3 is 13 residues long. V lost 6 bases, J lost 5 bases, and 6 bases stayed unmatched. Filled out from reference TRBV7-9 and TRBJ1-2, the complete variable domain reads DTGVSQNPRHKITKRGQNVTFRCDPISEHNRLYWYRQTLGQGPEFLTYFQNEAQLEKSRLLSDRFSAERPKGSFSTLEIQRTEQGDSAMYLCASRPGTAYGYTFGSGTRLTVV.

The chain combines TRBV7-3 with TRBJ1-1; maybe TRBD1 (6 bases). V shed 4 bases and J shed 1 base, with 7 bases lying between them. Germline CDR1 and CDR2: SGHTA and FQGTGA. The CDR3 length is 13 residues. Written as DNA, the CDR3 is TGTGCCAGCAGCTCGGGACAGAACACTGAAGCTTTCTTT. This translates into CASSSGQNTEAFF. The whole variable domain, remainder taken from reference TRBV7-3 and TRBJ1-1, is GAGVSQTPSNKVTEKGKYVELRCDPISGHTALYWYRQSLGQGPEFLIYFQGTGAADDSGLPNDRFFAVRPEGSVSTLKIQRTERGDSAVYLCASSSGQNTEAFFGQGTRLTVV.

The CDR3 DNA follows: TGTGCCAGCAGGGCTAGCCGAGAGACCCAGTACTTC. It codes for CASRASRETQYF. The chain carries TRBV2 and TRBJ2-5; weak D call: TRBD2 (5 bases). Trimming shortened V by 6 bases and J by 4 bases, and 9 bases separated the two germline ends. The length of the CDR3 is 12 residues. CDR1 is SNHLY and CDR2 is FYNNEI in the germline V gene.

The chain couples TRBV7-9 to TRBJ1-1; perhaps TRBD1 as D (5 bases). The germline V gene has CDR1 SEHNR and CDR2 FQNEAQ (reference sequence). The CDR3 runs to 16 residues. V gave up 5 bases and J gave up 4 bases, with 20 bases separating them. The CDR3 region is CASSPFSGVLGTEAFF. The CDR3 DNA reads TGTGCCAGCAGCCCCTTCTCGGGGGTGCTCGGCACTGAAGCTTTCTTT.

This chain uses TRBV6-5 with TRBJ1-6, with 7 bases lining up with TRBD1. Germline V gives CDR1 MNHEY, CDR2 SVGAGI. The CDR3 is 15 amino acids. Trimming removed 2 bases from V and 6 bases from J; junction bases left unmatched: 4. Here the CDR3 reads CASSYEGTVNSPLHF. Here the CDR3 DNA reads TGTGCCAGCAGTTACGAGGGGACAGTTAATTCACCCCTCCACTTT.

DNA for the CDR3: TGCAGCGTTGTGGTTAGCGGGGGGGATACGCAGTATTTT. Its protein product is CSVVVSGGDTQYF. The chain couples TRBV29-1 to TRBJ2-3; 10 positions match TRBD2. This CDR3 has 13 residues. J gave up 6 bases and V 4 bases, and 4 bases lay outside the gene matches. Looked up from germline, CDR1 is SQVTM and CDR2 is ANQGSEA.

The chain uses TRBV19 and TRBJ1-5; D perhaps matches TRBD1 (6 bases). The V gene's germline CDR1 is LNHDA and CDR2 SQIVND (reference sequence). The CDR3 has 14 amino acids. V shed 7 bases and J shed 3 bases, with 13 bases lying between them. CDR3 residues: CASTPDSANQPQHF. The CDR3 DNA reads TGTGCCAGTACTCCGGACAGTGCCAATCAGCCCCAGCATTTT.

V is TRBV7-9 and J is TRBJ2-2, with D uncertain. The V end was cut by 2 bases, the J end by 7 bases, with 5 bases between. Per the germline V gene, CDR1 is SEHNR and CDR2 is FQNEAQ (reference sequence). The CDR3 is 12 amino acids. The CDR3 DNA reads as TGTGCCAGCAGCTTATACAGCGGGGAGCTGTTTTTT. Protein product: CASSLYSGELFF.

This chain joins TRBV7-2 and TRBJ2-3, with unresolved D. The V gene's germline CDR1 is SGHTA and CDR2 FQGNSA. This CDR3 region has 14 residues. Trimming left V 1 base short and J 3 bases short, with 8 bases between. CDR3 in DNA: TGTGCCAGCAGCTTAGGGGCCATTACAGATACGCAGTATTTT. This encodes CASSLGAITDTQYF.

V and J are TRBV7-9 and TRBJ2-7, with 11 bases fitting TRBD1. The junction had 11 bases not matched to a gene; V was cut back by 5 bases and J by 2 bases. The CDR3 loop spans 17 amino acids. Germline V gives CDR1 SEHNR, CDR2 FQNEAQ (reference sequence). The CDR3 sequence: CASSPPSDRGRTYEQYF. CDR3 bases: TGTGCCAGCAGCCCACCTTCGGACAGGGGGCGCACCTACGAGCAGTACTTC.

The CDR3 here is CASSRQGNSYEQYF. The CDR3 DNA reads as TGTGCCAGCTCCCGACAGGGAAACTCCTACGAGCAGTACTTC. The chain is built from TRBV6-1 and TRBJ2-7, with TRBD1 matching over 7 bases. The CDR3 loop spans 14 amino acids. Germline CDR1 reads MNHNS; CDR2 reads SASEGT. The ends lost 8 bases at V and 0 bases at J; junction bases unmatched: 7.

The chain uses TRBV27 and TRBJ2-1; 8 positions agree with TRBD1. CDR3 length: 15 amino acids. The J segment lost 6 bases and the V segment lost 2 bases, leaving 6 bases of the junction unmatched. The germline V gene encodes CDR1 MNHEY and CDR2 SMNVEV (reference sequence). The CDR3 sequence is CASSLPGTGGNEQFF. The CDR3 bases are TGTGCCAGCAGTTTACCCGGGACAGGCGGCAATGAGCAGTTCTTC.

This chain joins TRBV6-4 and TRBJ1-1; D possibly corresponds to TRBD1 (5 bases). Germline V gene lookup returns CDR1 MRHNA and CDR2 SNTAGT. The CDR3 is 13 amino acids. V was clipped by 6 bases and J by 1 base, with 9 bases between them. CDR3 DNA: TGTGCCAGCAGAGCGACAGAGAACACTGAAGCTTTCTTT. Amino acid sequence: CASRATENTEAFF.

This chain uses TRBV7-3 with TRBJ1-1; D gene unclear. The CDR3 spans 15 residues. Trimming removed 3 bases from V and 2 bases from J, with 13 bases in between. In germline, CDR1 is SGHTA, CDR2 FQGTGA. The CDR3 loop is CASSFHAAGNTEAFF. In DNA, the CDR3 is TGTGCCAGCAGCTTCCACGCGGCGGGAAACACTGAAGCTTTCTTT. Supplemented by reference TRBV7-3 and TRBJ1-1, the full variable domain reads GAGVSQTPSNKVTEKGKYVELRCDPISGHTALYWYRQSLGQGPEFLIYFQGTGAADDSGLPNDRFFAVRPEGSVSTLKIQRTERGDSAVYLCASSFHAAGNTEAFFGQGTRLTVV.

The chain uses TRBV6-5 and TRBJ2-1; no clear D gene. CDR3 length equals 12 residues. Germline V gene sequence: CDR1 MNHEY, CDR2 SVGAGI. The germline V and J ends were trimmed by 11 bases and 0 bases, with 8 bases remaining between them. The CDR3 spells CAARSSYNEQFF. The CDR3 bases are TGTGCCGCCCGGAGCTCCTACAATGAGCAGTTCTTC.

The chain uses TRBV11-3 and TRBJ2-7; 10 bases line up with TRBD1. Germline V gene sequence: CDR1 SGHNT, CDR2 YENEEA. The CDR3 sequence is 14 residues long. V shed 5 bases, J shed 5 bases, and the junction held 6 bases outside the gene matches. The chain's CDR3 is CASSLSGQGHEQYF. CDR3 nucleotides: TGTGCCAGCAGCCTATCGGGACAGGGGCACGAGCAGTACTTC.

The chain has TRBV7-6 and TRBJ2-3, with 13 nucleotides matching TRBD2. CDR1 is SGHVS, CDR2 FNYEAQ, per germline. Unmatched junction bases numbered 4, after V lost 1 base and J lost 6 bases. The CDR3 runs to 16 residues. The CDR3 DNA is TGTGCCAGCAGCTTAGTTGGGACTAGCGGGGAGGATACGCAGTATTTT. This encodes CASSLVGTSGEDTQYF.

The chain uses TRBV18 and TRBJ1-2; a possible D gene is TRBD1 (6 bases). This CDR3 region has 16 residues. V lost 3 bases, J lost 0 bases, and 14 bases lay in between. CDR1 is KGHSH and CDR2 is LQKENI in the germline V gene. The CDR3: CASSPKQGPTNYGYTF. Here the CDR3 DNA reads TGTGCCAGCTCACCCAAACAGGGACCGACTAACTATGGCTACACCTTC.

J is TRBJ1-2 and V is TRBV7-3, with D maybe TRBD1 (6 bases). The length of the CDR3 is 15 residues. V shed 4 bases and J shed 8 bases, with 20 bases lying between them. CDR1 SGHTA and CDR2 FQGTGA come from the germline V gene. This CDR3 is CASSSRPQGSGGYTF. The CDR3 bases are TGTGCCAGCAGCTCCCGCCCACAGGGATCGGGGGGCTACACCTTC.

The chain carries TRBV7-3 and TRBJ2-2; 10 bases are shared with TRBD2. Germline CDR1 and CDR2: SGHTA and FQGTGA. V gave up 1 base and J gave up 6 bases; unmatched junction bases: 2. CDR3 length equals 15 residues. The CDR3 nucleotides are TGTGCCAGCAGCTTAAAGCGGGGGGGCCCCGGGGAGCTGTTTTTT. Residues: CASSLKRGGPGELFF.

The chain couples TRBV5-1 to TRBJ2-7; maybe TRBD1 (5 bases). The V gene lost 0 bases and the J gene lost 1 base, with 11 bases spanning the gap. Germline values: CDR1 SGHRS, CDR2 YFSETQ. The CDR3 loop spans 15 amino acids. The CDR3 region has the DNA TGCGCCAGCAGCTTGGTGACAGCTGGATCCTACGAGCAGTACTTC. Translation: CASSLVTAGSYEQYF.

This sequence joins TRBV6-1 and TRBJ2-3; weak D call: TRBD2 (6 bases). Germline V CDR1 and CDR2: MNHNS, SASEGT. The CDR3 has 17 residues. Trimming left V 0 bases short and J 10 bases short, with 23 bases between. This chain's CDR3 is CASSEAGRTGRQRAQYF. In DNA form, the CDR3 reads TGTGCCAGCAGTGAAGCTGGCAGGACGGGGAGGCAGAGGGCGCAGTATTTT.

The chain links TRBV7-8 to TRBJ1-6; no definite D call. The germline CDR1 and CDR2 sequences are SGHVS and FQNEAQ. Trimming pared 2 bases from V and 0 bases from J, leaving 11 bases between. The CDR3 totals 17 residues. The chain's CDR3 is CASSLIQRSSYNSPLHF. The CDR3 DNA reads TGTGCCAGCAGCTTAATTCAGAGGAGCTCCTATAATTCACCCCTCCACTTT.

The rearrangement joins TRBV11-2 to TRBJ2-7; 11 bases are shared with TRBD2. With V trimmed by 4 bases and J by 3 bases, 5 bases remained unmatched. This CDR3 is 15 amino acids long. CDR1 SGHAT and CDR2 FQNNGV come from the germline V gene. This CDR3 is CASSYSGGGNYEQYF. CDR3 bases: TGTGCCAGCAGCTATAGCGGGGGGGGAAACTACGAGCAGTACTTC.

This clone appeared a single time. The chain carries TRBV30 and TRBJ1-1, with D unclear. V was clipped by 2 bases and J by 6 bases, with 7 bases between them. The germline V gene has CDR1 GTSNPN and CDR2 SVGIG (reference sequence). This CDR3 spans 11 amino acids. In DNA form, the CDR3 reads TGTGCCTGGAGTTTCGAGGCTGAAGCTTTCTTT. It yields the protein CAWSFEAEAFF.